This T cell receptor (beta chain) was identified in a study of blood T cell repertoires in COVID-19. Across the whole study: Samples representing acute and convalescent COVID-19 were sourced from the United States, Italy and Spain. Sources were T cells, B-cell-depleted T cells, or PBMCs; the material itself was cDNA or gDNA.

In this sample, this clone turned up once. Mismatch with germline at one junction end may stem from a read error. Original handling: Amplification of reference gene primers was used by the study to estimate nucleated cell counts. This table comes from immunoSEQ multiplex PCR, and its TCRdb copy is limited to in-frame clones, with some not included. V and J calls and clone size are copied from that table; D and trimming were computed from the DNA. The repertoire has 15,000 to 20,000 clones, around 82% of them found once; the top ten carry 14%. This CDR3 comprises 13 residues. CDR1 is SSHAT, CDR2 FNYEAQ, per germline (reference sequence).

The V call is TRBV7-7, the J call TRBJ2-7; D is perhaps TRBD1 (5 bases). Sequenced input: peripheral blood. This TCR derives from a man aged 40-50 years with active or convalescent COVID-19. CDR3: CASSSDSFNEQYF. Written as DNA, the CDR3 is TGTGCTAGCAGCTCCGACAGTTTCAACGAGCAGTACTTC.